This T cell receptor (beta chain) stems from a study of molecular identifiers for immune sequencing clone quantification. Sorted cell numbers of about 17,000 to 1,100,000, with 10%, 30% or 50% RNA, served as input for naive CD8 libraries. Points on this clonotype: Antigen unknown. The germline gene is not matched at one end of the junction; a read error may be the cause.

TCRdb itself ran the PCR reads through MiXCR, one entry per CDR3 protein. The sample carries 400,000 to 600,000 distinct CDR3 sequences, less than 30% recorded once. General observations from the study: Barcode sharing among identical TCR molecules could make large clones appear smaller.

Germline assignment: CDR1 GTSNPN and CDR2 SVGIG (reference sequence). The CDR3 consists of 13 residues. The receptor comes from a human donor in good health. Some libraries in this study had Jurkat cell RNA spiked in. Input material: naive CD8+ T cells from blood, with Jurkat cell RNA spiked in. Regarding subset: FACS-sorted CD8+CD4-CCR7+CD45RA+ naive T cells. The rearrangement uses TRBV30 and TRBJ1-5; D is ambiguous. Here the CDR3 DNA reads TGTGCCTGGAGTGCCCTAGGCAATCCGCCCCCGCCTTTT. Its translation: CAWSALGNPPPPF.